These 10 T cell receptor beta chains originate from one sample sequenced in a study of blood T cell repertoires in COVID-19. Sequencing used immunoSEQ multiplex PCR; TCRdb keeps in-frame clones, though not all of them. Counted here are tens of thousands of clones, roughly 83% occurring once; the ten biggest clones make up 31%. The specimen was peripheral blood. The receptors shown here come from a woman at least 80 years old with active or convalescent COVID-19.

The V call is TRBV5-4, the J call TRBJ2-7; 10 bases fit TRBD1. V gave up 3 bases and J gave up 4 bases; unmatched junction bases: 13. Looked up from germline, CDR1 is SGHNT and CDR2 is YYREEE (reference sequence). CDR3 size: 17 residues. This CDR3 is CASSSGRFGTGVYEQYF. The CDR3 DNA reads as TGTGCCAGCAGCTCAGGTAGGTTTGGGACAGGGGTGTACGAGCAGTACTTC.

The chain couples TRBV3-1 (or the pseudogene TRBV3-2) to TRBJ1-6; 9 bases are a match to TRBD1. This CDR3 is built from 16 residues. CDR1 and CDR2 from the germline V gene are LGHDT and YNNKEL (reference sequence). With V trimmed by 4 bases and J by 7 bases, 8 bases remained unmatched. The DNA for the CDR3 is TGTGCCAGCAGCCGGGGACAGGGCGGAATAAATTCACCCCTCCACTTT. Protein sequence: CASSRGQGGINSPLHF.

The rearrangement links TRBV10-2 to TRBJ2-1; D is unclear. From germline, CDR1 is WSHSY and CDR2 SAAADI. Trimming shortened V by 5 bases and J by 3 bases, and 2 bases separated the two germline ends. This CDR3 is 11 amino acids long. This chain's CDR3 is CASSYYNEQFF. The CDR3 DNA reads as TGCGCCAGCAGTTACTACAATGAGCAGTTCTTC.

The chain employs TRBV6-5 and TRBJ1-1; no definite D call. The germline CDR1 and CDR2 sequences are MNHEY and SVGAGI. There are 14 residues in the CDR3. V gave up 0 bases and J gave up 0 bases, with 5 bases separating them. The CDR3 DNA follows: TGTGCCAGCAGTTACTCCCAGTTGAACACTGAAGCTTTCTTT. This translates into CASSYSQLNTEAFF.

This rearrangement joins TRBV2 to TRBJ1-2, with 10 bases lining up with TRBD1. The CDR3 spans 14 residues. The junction had 5 bases not matched to a gene; V was cut back by 6 bases and J by 4 bases. CDR1 is SNHLY and CDR2 is FYNNEI in the germline V gene. The CDR3 reads CASSDRGQGYGYTF. Written as DNA, the CDR3 is TGTGCCAGCAGCGACAGGGGGCAGGGCTATGGCTACACCTTC.

The rearrangement joins TRBV12-3 or TRBV12-4 to TRBJ2-7; D ambiguous. V lost 5 bases, J lost 0 bases, and 5 bases lay in between. The CDR3 has 12 amino acids. CDR3 region: CASSPSSYEQYF. The CDR3 nucleotides are TGTGCCAGCAGTCCTAGCTCCTACGAGCAGTACTTC.

The CDR3 DNA reads TGTGCCAGCAGCCAAGATAGGAGGGGAGCGGCGGGGTACACTGAAGCTTTCTTT. Its translation is CASSQDRRGAAGYTEAFF. V and J are TRBV3-1 (or the pseudogene TRBV3-2) and TRBJ1-1; a weak D match, TRBD1 (5 bases). V lost 0 bases and J lost 3, with 20 bases in between. The CDR3 is 18 residues long. CDR1 is LGHDT and CDR2 is YNNKEL in the germline V gene (reference sequence).

The chain recombines TRBV3-1 (or the pseudogene TRBV3-2) with TRBJ1-1; D remains ambiguous. The germline V gene has CDR1 LGHDT and CDR2 YNNKEL (reference sequence). Trimming took 4 bases from V and 1 from J, leaving 22 bases between them. This CDR3 comprises 18 residues. CDR3 coding DNA: TGTGCCAGCAGCCGTGAAGGAATTTTTACTGGGAGGAACACTGAAGCTTTCTTT. This gives the protein CASSREGIFTGRNTEAFF.

A few counts support this clone. CDR3 nucleotides: TGCGCCAGCAGCTTGGAGGGACAGTCCTATCAGCCCCAGCATTTT. This sequence encodes CASSLEGQSYQPQHF. This chain links TRBV5-1 with TRBJ1-5; 7 positions match TRBD1. The trim removed 0 bases at V and 5 bases at J, leaving 5 bases unmatched. This CDR3 is built from 15 residues. CDR1 is SGHRS and CDR2 is YFSETQ in the germline V gene.

The chain has TRBV19 and TRBJ1-1, with D possibly matching TRBD1 (5 bases). Trimming removed 3 bases at V and 3 bases at J, with 5 bases between. Germline V CDR1 and CDR2: LNHDA, SQIVND (reference sequence). CDR3 length: 12 residues. DNA of the CDR3: TGTGCCAGTAGTATGGGGCACACTGAAGCTTTCTTT. The encoded protein is CASSMGHTEAFF. Complete variable domain (other parts from reference TRBV19 and TRBJ1-1): DGGITQSPKYLFRKEGQNVTLSCEQNLNHDAMYWYRQDPGQGLRLIYYSQIVNDFQKGDIAEGYSVSREKKESFPLTVTSAQKNPTAFYLCASSMGHTEAFFGQGTRLTVV.